A selection of T cell receptor beta chains follows, all from one sample in a study of blood T cell repertoires in COVID-19. Libraries were prepared by immunoSEQ multiplex PCR; TCRdb keeps only in-frame clonotypes and omits some of them. Of 40,000 to 50,000 clones detected, roughly 90% appear once; the ten largest clones hold under 25%. The sequenced sample consisted of peripheral blood. These receptors were obtained from a man between 45 and 60 years old with active COVID-19. The conserved cysteine and the conserved F or W are not part of the CDR3 here. The D gene is left open where the match is weak. Size values are once, few and many counts, or a class for expanded clones, and some rows have none.

CDR3,V,D,size,J
SAPMNTEAF,TRBV20-1,-,-,TRBJ1-1
AISESRQGHLYEQY,TRBV10-3,-,-,TRBJ2-7
ASSASQGYNEQF,TRBV2,-,once,TRBJ2-1
ASSLEAGLETQY,TRBV7-2,-,-,TRBJ2-5
ASSQDSGGGIYGYT,TRBV4-1,TRBD1,-,TRBJ1-2
ASSYGGSSLSPNNEQF,TRBV5-6,-,-,TRBJ2-1
ASTSRSSGDGYT,TRBV6-6,-,-,TRBJ1-2
ASSSLREGGHNEQF,TRBV27,TRBD2,-,TRBJ2-1
ASSVRQGASTGELF,TRBV18,TRBD1,once,TRBJ2-2
AWSAGGTVANYGYT,TRBV30,TRBD1,-,TRBJ1-2
ASSDRTYEQY,TRBV10-1,-,few,TRBJ2-7
ASSLGGQTNQPQH,TRBV5-6,-,-,TRBJ1-5
ASSQDGGSGDEQF,TRBV4-3,TRBD2,few,TRBJ2-1
ASSKGCPGTRVDTQY,TRBV21-1,-,-,TRBJ2-3
ASSLWGLNEQY,TRBV27,-,-,TRBJ2-7
ASSPDRPNEKLF,TRBV6-5,TRBD1,-,TRBJ1-4
ASSGGTGERAILYNEQF,TRBV2,-,-,TRBJ2-1
ASREINSGMSGYT,TRBV28,-,-,TRBJ1-2
ASTPTRQVSNTGAF,TRBV6-2/TRBV6-3,-,few,TRBJ1-1
ASRGGRGYYGYT,TRBV19,-,few,TRBJ1-2
ASSQGTVGYT,TRBV12-3/TRBV12-4,TRBD1,-,TRBJ1-2
ASSLPGTSGTNEQF,TRBV27,TRBD2,-,TRBJ2-1
ASSSGTGDLGTGELF,TRBV5-1,TRBD1,-,TRBJ2-2
ASSDGRDTEAF,TRBV12-3/TRBV12-4,-,once,TRBJ1-1
ASSRGTSASGANVLT,TRBV5-1,TRBD2,-,TRBJ2-6
ATGLWGSPLH,TRBV5-6,-,-,TRBJ1-6
ASSQDMATRTGELF,TRBV4-3,-,once,TRBJ2-2
ASSLGLAGGHEQF,TRBV7-2,TRBD2,-,TRBJ2-1
ASRRLALKADTQY,TRBV21-1,-,few,TRBJ2-3
SVEVAAYNEQF,TRBV29-1,-,-,TRBJ2-1
ASREVGGSYEQY,TRBV28,TRBD2,once,TRBJ2-7
ASRGQGANEQY,TRBV12-3/TRBV12-4,TRBD1,-,TRBJ2-7
ASSQGGGLAGDGTDTQY,TRBV4-2,TRBD2,-,TRBJ2-3
ATGAGGNTGELF,TRBV4-3,TRBD2,medium-sized,TRBJ2-2
ASSSTGPYEQY,TRBV7-2,-,-,TRBJ2-7
ASSGGLAGSSYEQY,TRBV27,TRBD2,-,TRBJ2-7
SDRQGALANYGYT,TRBV29-1,TRBD1,-,TRBJ1-2
ASSPRGGGDTEAF,TRBV9,-,few,TRBJ1-1
ASTWGQGNSPLH,TRBV6-5,TRBD1,-,TRBJ1-6
ASRQGEQSYEQY,TRBV2,TRBD1,-,TRBJ2-7
ASSWSREGTEQY,TRBV6-5,TRBD2,once,TRBJ2-7
ASSLSGSGYEQY,TRBV27,TRBD2,-,TRBJ2-7
ASSLVSRGTYEQY,TRBV11-2,-,-,TRBJ2-7
ASSSPAGAVYEQY,TRBV28,TRBD2,once,TRBJ2-7
ATAPPGTATDTQY,TRBV24-1,-,-,TRBJ2-3
ASSSGLAAREQY,TRBV13,TRBD2,-,TRBJ2-7